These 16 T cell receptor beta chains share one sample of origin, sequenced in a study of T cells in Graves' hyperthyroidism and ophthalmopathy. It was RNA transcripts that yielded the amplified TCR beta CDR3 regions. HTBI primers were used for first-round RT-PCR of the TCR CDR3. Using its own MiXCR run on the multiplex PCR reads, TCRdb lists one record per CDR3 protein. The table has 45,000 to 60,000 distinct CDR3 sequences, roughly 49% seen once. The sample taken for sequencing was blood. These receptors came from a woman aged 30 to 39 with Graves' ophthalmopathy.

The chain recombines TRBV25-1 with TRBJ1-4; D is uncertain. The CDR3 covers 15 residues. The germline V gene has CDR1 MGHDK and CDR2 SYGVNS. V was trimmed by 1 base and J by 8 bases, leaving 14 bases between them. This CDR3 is CASSELVGKGEKLFF. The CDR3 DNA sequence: TGTGCCAGCAGTGAATTGGTAGGAAAGGGCGAAAAACTGTTTTTT. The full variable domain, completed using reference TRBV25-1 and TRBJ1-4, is EADIYQTPRYLVIGTGKKITLECSQTMGHDKMYWYQQDPGMELHLIHYSYGVNSTEKGDLSSESTVSRIRTEHFPLTLESARPSHTSQYLCASSELVGKGEKLFFGSGTQLSVL.

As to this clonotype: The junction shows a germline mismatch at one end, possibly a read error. The CDR3 DNA reads TGTGCCTGCAGATCGGAGCTTGGAACCGAAGAGACCCAGTACTTC. This sequence encodes CACRSELGTEETQYF. The chain is built from TRBV7-9 and TRBJ2-5; D ambiguous. The CDR3 length is 15 residues. The germline V gene has CDR1 SEHNR and CDR2 FQNEAQ (reference sequence).

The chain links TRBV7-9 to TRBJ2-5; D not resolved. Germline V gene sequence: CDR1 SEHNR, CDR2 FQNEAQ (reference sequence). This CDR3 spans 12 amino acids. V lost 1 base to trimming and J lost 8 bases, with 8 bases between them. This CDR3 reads CASSLGDNTQYF. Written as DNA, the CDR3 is TGTGCCAGCAGCTTAGGCGACAATACCCAGTACTTC.

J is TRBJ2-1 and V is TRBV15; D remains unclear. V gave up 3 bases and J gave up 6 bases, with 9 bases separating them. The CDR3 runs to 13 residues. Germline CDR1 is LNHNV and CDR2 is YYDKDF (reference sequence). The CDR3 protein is CATSSLAGNEQFF. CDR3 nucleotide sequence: TGTGCCACCAGCAGCTTAGCCGGCAATGAGCAGTTCTTC.

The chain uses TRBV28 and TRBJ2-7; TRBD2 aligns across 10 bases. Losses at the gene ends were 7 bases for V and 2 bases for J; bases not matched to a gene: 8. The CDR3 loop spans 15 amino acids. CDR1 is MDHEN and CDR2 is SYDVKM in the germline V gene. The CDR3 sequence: CASMESGRAAYEQYF. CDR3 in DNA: TGTGCCAGCATGGAGAGCGGGAGGGCCGCCTACGAGCAGTACTTC. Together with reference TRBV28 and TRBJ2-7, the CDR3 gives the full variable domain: DVKVTQSSRYLVKRTGEKVFLECVQDMDHENMFWYRQDPGLGLRLIYFSYDVKMKEKGDIPEGYSVSREKKERFSLILESASTNQTSMYLCASMESGRAAYEQYFGPGTRLTVT.

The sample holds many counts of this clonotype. This CDR3 is CASSDGGGSGNTIYF. The CDR3 DNA is TGTGCCAGCAGCGATGGGGGCGGCTCTGGAAACACCATATATTTT. The chain is built from TRBV9 and TRBJ1-3; D is possibly TRBD1 (6 bases). Between the trimmed V and J ends, which lost 3 bases and 0 bases, there was a span of 10 bases. Germline CDR1 SGDLS, CDR2 YYNGEE. This CDR3 has 15 residues.

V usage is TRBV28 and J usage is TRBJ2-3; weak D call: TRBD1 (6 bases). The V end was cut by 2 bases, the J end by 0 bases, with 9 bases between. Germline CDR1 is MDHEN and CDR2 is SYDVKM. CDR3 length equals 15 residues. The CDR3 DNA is TGTGCCAGCAGTTTAAACAGGGCCAGCACAGATACGCAGTATTTT. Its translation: CASSLNRASTDTQYF.

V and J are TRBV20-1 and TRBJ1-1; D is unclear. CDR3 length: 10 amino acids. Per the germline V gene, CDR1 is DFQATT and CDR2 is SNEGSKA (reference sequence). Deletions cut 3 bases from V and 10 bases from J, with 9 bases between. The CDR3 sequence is CSARAFAAFF. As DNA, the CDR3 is TGCAGTGCTAGGGCCTTCGCAGCTTTCTTT.

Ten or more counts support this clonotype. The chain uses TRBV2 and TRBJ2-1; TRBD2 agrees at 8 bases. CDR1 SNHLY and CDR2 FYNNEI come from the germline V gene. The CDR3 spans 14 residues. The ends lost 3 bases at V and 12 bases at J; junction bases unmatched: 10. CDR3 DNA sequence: TGTGCCAGCAGTGATCGGACTAGCCTAGATGTGCAGTTCTTC. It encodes CASSDRTSLDVQFF.

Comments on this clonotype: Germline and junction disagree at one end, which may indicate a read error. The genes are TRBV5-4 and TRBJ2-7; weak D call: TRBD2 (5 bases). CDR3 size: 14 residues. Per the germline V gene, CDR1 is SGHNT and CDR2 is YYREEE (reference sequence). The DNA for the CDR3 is TGTGCCAGCAGTGATCCGGGGAGCGCCTACGAGCAGTGCTTC. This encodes CASSDPGSAYEQCF.

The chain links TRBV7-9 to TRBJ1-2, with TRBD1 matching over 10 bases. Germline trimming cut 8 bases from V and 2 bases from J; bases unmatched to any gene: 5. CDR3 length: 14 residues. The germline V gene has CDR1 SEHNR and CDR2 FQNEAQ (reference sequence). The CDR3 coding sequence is TGTGCCAGCCGACAGGGGGCGGAGAACTATGGCTACACCTTC. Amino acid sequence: CASRQGAENYGYTF.

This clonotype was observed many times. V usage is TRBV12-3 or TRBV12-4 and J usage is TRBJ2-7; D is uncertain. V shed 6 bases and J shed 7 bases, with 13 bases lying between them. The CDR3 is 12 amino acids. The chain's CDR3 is CASSPTLWEQYF. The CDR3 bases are TGTGCCAGCAGCCCGACATTGTGGGAGCAGTACTTC.

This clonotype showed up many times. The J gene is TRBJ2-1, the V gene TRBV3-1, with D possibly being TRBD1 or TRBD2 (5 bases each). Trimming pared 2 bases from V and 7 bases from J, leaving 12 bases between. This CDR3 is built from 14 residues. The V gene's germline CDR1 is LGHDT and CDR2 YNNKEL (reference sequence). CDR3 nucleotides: TGTGCCAGCAGCCAACCGGGGACGGGGAATGAGCAGTTCTTC. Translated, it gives CASSQPGTGNEQFF.

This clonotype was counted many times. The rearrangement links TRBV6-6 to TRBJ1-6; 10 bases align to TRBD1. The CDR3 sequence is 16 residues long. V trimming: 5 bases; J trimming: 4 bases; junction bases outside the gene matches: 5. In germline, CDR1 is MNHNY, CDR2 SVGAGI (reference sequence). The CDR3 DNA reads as TGTGCCAGCAGTCCCGGGGACAGGGGATATAATTCACCCCTCCACTTT. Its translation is CASSPGDRGYNSPLHF.

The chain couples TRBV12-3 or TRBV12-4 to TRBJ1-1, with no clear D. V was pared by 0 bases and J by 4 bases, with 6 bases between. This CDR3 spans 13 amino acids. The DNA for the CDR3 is TGTGCCAGCAGTTTAGCGGGAGGCACTGAAGCTTTCTTT. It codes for CASSLAGGTEAFF.

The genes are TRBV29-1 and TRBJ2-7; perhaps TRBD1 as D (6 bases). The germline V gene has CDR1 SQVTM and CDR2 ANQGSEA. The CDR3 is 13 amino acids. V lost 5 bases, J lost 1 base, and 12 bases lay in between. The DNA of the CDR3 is TGCAGCGTTTTGGACAGAACATCCTACGAGCAGTACTTC. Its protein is CSVLDRTSYEQYF.